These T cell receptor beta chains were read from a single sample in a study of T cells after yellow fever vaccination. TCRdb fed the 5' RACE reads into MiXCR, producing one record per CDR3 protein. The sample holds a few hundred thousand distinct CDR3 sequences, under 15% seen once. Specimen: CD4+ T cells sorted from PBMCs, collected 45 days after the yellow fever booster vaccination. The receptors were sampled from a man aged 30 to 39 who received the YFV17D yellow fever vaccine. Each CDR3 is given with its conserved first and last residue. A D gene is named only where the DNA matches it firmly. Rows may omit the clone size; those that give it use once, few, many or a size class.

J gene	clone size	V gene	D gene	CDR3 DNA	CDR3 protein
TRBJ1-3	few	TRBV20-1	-	TGCAGTGCTAGAGATGGTAGGGACAAGACTGGAAACACCATATATTTT	CSARDGRDKTGNTIYF
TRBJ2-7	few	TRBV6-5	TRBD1	TGTGCCAGCAGTTACTCGAGATGGGGACAGTTAGGCAGGTACGAGCAGTACTTC	CASSYSRWGQLGRYEQYF
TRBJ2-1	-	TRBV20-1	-	TGCAGTGCCCGAAGTCTAGCCAGCTACAATGAGCAGTTCTTC	CSARSLASYNEQFF
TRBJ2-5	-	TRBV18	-	TGTGCCAGCTTAAAAACCGCACGGGGATTGACCCAGTACTTC	CASLKTARGLTQYF
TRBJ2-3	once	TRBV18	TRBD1	TGTGCCAGCACGCTGACAGGGTCCACAGATACGCAGTATTTT	CASTLTGSTDTQYF
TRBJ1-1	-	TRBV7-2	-	TGTGCCAGCAGCAGGTTGAACACTGAAGCTTTCTTT	CASSRLNTEAFF
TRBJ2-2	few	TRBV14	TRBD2	TGTGCCAGCAGCCCCGGGGGGAGAACCGGGGAGCTGTTTTTT	CASSPGGRTGELFF
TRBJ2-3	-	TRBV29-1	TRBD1	TGCAGCGCCTCCACAGGGGATTGGGGTGCTACGCAGTATTTT	CSASTGDWGATQYF
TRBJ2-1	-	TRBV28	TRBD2	TGTGCCAGCAGTGGACTAGGCAGGGATGAGCAGTTCTTC	CASSGLGRDEQFF
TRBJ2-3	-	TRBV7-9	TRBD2	TGTGCCAGCAGTAGTAAGCGGGACGGCACAGATACGCAGTATTTT	CASSSKRDGTDTQYF